A selection of T cell receptor beta chains follows, all from one sample in a study of CD8+CD57+ T cells in acquired aplastic anemia. TCRdb called the reads again in MiXCR, with one record for every CDR3 protein. The table has about 220,000 distinct CDR3 sequences, 47% seen once; the top ten hold 7% to 9.5%. Specimen: sorted CD4+, CD8+, or CD8+CD57+ T cells (not recorded which) from PBMCs. These receptors were collected from a human donor with aplastic anemia. Both conserved end residues are part of each CDR3. The D gene is left open where the match is weak. A clone size is listed for some rows: how often the clone was seen (once, few, many), or a class if it is expanded.

TRBD1	NA	TRBJ2-3	TRBV24-1	TGTGCCACCAGTGATGGACAGGGGGCGCGTAGAGATACGCAGTATTTT	CATSDGQGARRDTQYF
TRBD1	many	TRBJ1-6	TRBV7-9	TGTGCCAGCAAGGACGACAGGGGCAATTCACCCCTCCACTTT	CASKDDRGNSPLHF
TRBD1	few	TRBJ1-1	TRBV30	TGTGCCTGGGACCCAAGACAGGGGTGGAACACTGAAGCTTTCTTT	CAWDPRQGWNTEAFF
NA	many	TRBJ2-7	TRBV12-3/TRBV12-4	TGTGCCAGCAGGGGAGGGACAGGTCCGACCTACGAGCAGTACTTC	CASRGGTGPTYEQYF
NA	NA	TRBJ2-5	TRBV5-1	TGCGCCAGCAGCGTCGGTACGCCCGAGACCCAGTACTTC	CASSVGTPETQYF
NA	NA	TRBJ2-7	TRBV27	TGTGCCAGCAGTTTATCCAGCGGGTCCTCAGGGGACTACGAGCAGTACTTC	CASSLSSGSSGDYEQYF
NA	once	TRBJ1-2	TRBV29-1	TGCAGCGTTGAAGATCCTGACAGCTTCGGCTATGGCTACACCTTC	CSVEDPDSFGYGYTF
TRBD1	few	TRBJ1-1	TRBV27	TGTGTCAGCACAGGGGGCACGAACACTGAAGCTTTCTTT	CVSTGGTNTEAFF
TRBD1	many	TRBJ1-1	TRBV19	TGTGCCAGTAGTATCAGCAGGGGGCTTTCCACTGAAGCTTTCTTT	CASSISRGLSTEAFF
TRBD2	once	TRBJ2-5	TRBV2	TGTGCCAGCGGCGGGGGGGGGGGAGAGACCCAGTACTTC	CASGGGGGETQYF
TRBD2	few	TRBJ2-1	TRBV27	TGTGCCAGCAGTTTAAATAGCGGGAGGTACAATGAGCAGTTCTTC	CASSLNSGRYNEQFF
NA	many	TRBJ2-5	TRBV7-9	TGTGCCAGCAGCCCCGAACAGGGATGGGAAGAGACCCAGTACTTC	CASSPEQGWEETQYF
NA	many	TRBJ1-4	TRBV7-9	TGTGCCAGCAGCTTAGCCACTAATGAAAAACTGTTTTTT	CASSLATNEKLFF
NA	NA	TRBJ2-2	TRBV6-2/TRBV6-3	TGTGCCAGCAGTTACTCGGCAGGGACACTTAACACCGGGGAGCTGTTTTTT	CASSYSAGTLNTGELFF
NA	once	TRBJ2-3	TRBV7-8	TGTGCCAGCAGCTTTGCGGACTCCACCGGGGAGCTAGATACGCAGTATTTT	CASSFADSTGELDTQYF
NA	NA	TRBJ1-5	TRBV20-1	TGCAGTGCTAGAGACCCTCTCGCTTGGGGTAATCAGCCCCAGCATTTT	CSARDPLAWGNQPQHF
NA	NA	TRBJ1-1	TRBV9	TGTGCCAGCAGCGTAGGAGTGGGGAGCACTGAAGCTTTCTTT	CASSVGVGSTEAFF
NA	NA	TRBJ2-7	TRBV12-5	TGTGCCAGCAGTTTATTCGTCTCCTACGAGCAGTACTTC	CASSLFVSYEQYF
TRBD2	few	TRBJ2-1	TRBV10-1	TGTGCCAGCTCACCGAAGGGACTAGCGCTTACCTACAATGAGCAGTTCTTC	CASSPKGLALTYNEQFF
TRBD2	many	TRBJ2-3	TRBV14	TGTGCCAGCAATCCTAGCGGGGGGGCTGAAGATACGCAGTATTTT	CASNPSGGAEDTQYF
TRBD1	NA	TRBJ2-7	TRBV3-1	TGTGCCAGCAGCCCCGGACAGGGGGCATACAAGCAGTACTTC	CASSPGQGAYKQYF
NA	NA	TRBJ1-2	TRBV7-3	TGCGCCAGCAGCTTGGATCCAGGGCTCTATGGCTACACCTTC	CASSLDPGLYGYTF
NA	NA	TRBJ1-6	TRBV6-4	TGTGCCAGCAGTGACTCCCTCCCAAGGAAGGGGACAAATTCACCCCTCCACTTT	CASSDSLPRKGTNSPLHF
TRBD1	NA	TRBJ1-1	TRBV20-1	TGCAGTGCTGGGGACAGGGGAAGGGGTGAAGCTTTCTTT	CSAGDRGRGEAFF
TRBD2	few	TRBJ2-1	TRBV7-2	TGTGCCAGCAGCTTGGGACTAGCGTTCGATGAGCAGTTCTTC	CASSLGLAFDEQFF
NA	NA	TRBJ2-7	TRBV29-1	TGCAGCGTTCTTGGGGGGGGCGGGTCCTACGAGCAGTACTTC	CSVLGGGGSYEQYF
NA	NA	TRBJ2-7	TRBV2	TGTGCCAGCAGTGACCCCCGGACCTACGAGCAGTACTTC	CASSDPRTYEQYF
TRBD1	NA	TRBJ1-6	TRBV7-9	TGTGCCAGCAGCTTGACGACAGGGAGTTCACCCCTCCACTTT	CASSLTTGSSPLHF
TRBD1	many	TRBJ2-2	TRBV5-1	TGCGCCAGCAGCCCCGGACAGGGTTTGATCACCGTACCCGGGGAGCTGTTTTTT	CASSPGQGLITVPGELFF
NA	few	TRBJ1-2	TRBV29-1	TGCAGCGTCGAGACACCTAACTATGGCTACACCTTC	CSVETPNYGYTF
NA	NA	TRBJ2-3	TRBV5-1	TGCGCCAGCAGCTTGTCTGCCAATGAGCAGTATTTT	CASSLSANEQYF
NA	NA	TRBJ2-2	TRBV5-1	TGTGCCAGCAGCGCGACAGGCGCGAACACCGGGGAGCTGTTTTTT	CASSATGANTGELFF
NA	many	TRBJ2-3	TRBV7-7	TGTGCTAGCAGCTTGCGGCGGGGTTCTAGCACAGATACGCAGTATTTT	CASSLRRGSSTDTQYF
NA	many	TRBJ2-1	TRBV11-2	TGTGCCAGCAGCTTAGTCGGTTGGCATGAGCAGTTCTTC	CASSLVGWHEQFF
NA	NA	TRBJ2-1	TRBV2	TGTGCCAGCAGTGACAGGGTCCACAATGAGCAGTTCTTC	CASSDRVHNEQFF
NA	NA	TRBJ2-3	TRBV19	TGTGCCAGTAGTGTAGCACTAGCTGTGGATACGCAGTATTTT	CASSVALAVDTQYF
NA	NA	TRBJ2-7	TRBV7-9	TGTGCCAGCAGTTTAACTGGATACGGGCAGTACTTC	CASSLTGYGQYF
TRBD2	many	TRBJ2-1	TRBV2	TGTGCCAGCAGTGTACTAGCGGGAGGTGCCTACAATGAGCAGTTCTTC	CASSVLAGGAYNEQFF
NA	many	TRBJ1-1	TRBV5-6	TGTGCCAGCAGCTTGAGTTCCGCCAACACTGAAGCTTTCTTT	CASSLSSANTEAFF
NA	NA	TRBJ2-3	TRBV6-5	TGTGCCAGCAGTTACGAAGGGGCAGATACGCAGTATTTT	CASSYEGADTQYF
TRBD2	many	TRBJ2-1	TRBV9	TGTGCCAGCAGCGGACTAGCGGGGGGGCTCAATGAGCAGTTCTTC	CASSGLAGGLNEQFF
NA	NA	TRBJ2-7	TRBV7-9	TGTGCCTGGAGCCACTCCTACGAGCAGTACTTC	CAWSHSYEQYF
NA	many	TRBJ1-6	TRBV11-2	TGTGCCAGCAGCTTAGCGCTGAATTCACCCCTCCACTTT	CASSLALNSPLHF
TRBD2	NA	TRBJ2-7	TRBV29-1	TGCAGCGTTGGAGGGGCGGGGGTGCCCTACGAGCAGTACTTC	CSVGGAGVPYEQYF
NA	few	TRBJ2-1	TRBV6-5	TGTGCCAGCAGTTACTGGGGGATCTCTAATGAGCAGTTCTTC	CASSYWGISNEQFF
NA	NA	TRBJ2-3	TRBV25-1	TGTGCCAGCAGTGCTAACAGGGTATGGGGCGGAGATACGCAGTATTTT	CASSANRVWGGDTQYF
NA	NA	TRBJ2-5	TRBV7-9	TGTGCCAGCAGCGCTCAAACCAGGGGGACCCAGTACTTC	CASSAQTRGTQYF
NA	NA	TRBJ1-5	TRBV20-1	TGCAGTGCTAGAGCAGGTAACCAGCCCCAGCATTTT	CSARAGNQPQHF
TRBD2	few	TRBJ2-1	TRBV30	TGTGCCTGGAGTGGGACTAGCTCCTACAATGAGCAGTTCTTC	CAWSGTSSYNEQFF
NA	NA	TRBJ1-2	TRBV2	TGTGCCAGCAGTGCCGAGAGCGATAGTGGCTACACCTTC	CASSAESDSGYTF
TRBD1	NA	TRBJ2-5	TRBV10-3	TGTGCCATCAGTGAGGGACAGGGCGAGACCCAGTACTTC	CAISEGQGETQYF
TRBD1	few	TRBJ1-6	TRBV6-4	TGTGCCAGCAGTGACGGGGGGGCCACCGGGACAGGCAATTCACCCCTCCACTTT	CASSDGGATGTGNSPLHF
TRBD2	many	TRBJ2-1	TRBV20-1	TGCAGTGCTAGTCAAGCGGGGGGGCTCGGGTCCTACAATGAGCAGTTCTTC	CSASQAGGLGSYNEQFF
NA	NA	TRBJ1-1	TRBV10-3	TGTGCCATCAGTGACGAGATGAACACTGAAGCTTTCTTT	CAISDEMNTEAFF
NA	many	TRBJ1-2	TRBV6-4	TGTGCCAGCAGTGACAAGAAGCATGGCTACACCTTC	CASSDKKHGYTF
TRBD1	few	TRBJ2-5	TRBV4-1	TGCGCCAGCAGCCAAGATCACAGGACAGGGGTTGGGGAGACCCAGTACTTC	CASSQDHRTGVGETQYF
TRBD1	NA	TRBJ2-3	TRBV2	TGTGCCAGCAGTGAAGGGACAGGGTCCAAAGATACGCAGTATTTT	CASSEGTGSKDTQYF
NA	many	TRBJ1-2	TRBV29-1	TGCAGCGTTGAAGACCCACAGAATAACTATGGCTACACCTTC	CSVEDPQNNYGYTF
TRBD1	NA	TRBJ2-1	TRBV9	TGTGCCAGCAGCGTACGACAGGGGGTGGGTGAGCAGTTCTTC	CASSVRQGVGEQFF
TRBD2	few	TRBJ2-3	TRBV5-6	TGTGCCAGCAGCTTGCTCCACGGACTAGCGGGGGTTAACACAGATACGCAGTATTTT	CASSLLHGLAGVNTDTQYF